These 11 T cell receptor beta chains were all obtained from the same sample, sequenced in a study of cytomegalovirus exposure and HLA in healthy donors. Vbeta (60) and Jbeta (13) primers were used in the PCR. Assay used: immunoSEQ multiplex PCR; TCRdb lists only in-frame clones, some missing. Of approximately 130,000 clones in the sample, roughly 80% were seen once. Sequenced input: PBMCs. The receptors originated from a boy aged 10-17 years in good health and CMV-seronegative.

This clone has a single count. The rearrangement links TRBV5-4 to TRBJ2-5, with D tentatively TRBD1 (6 bases). Germline V gene sequence: CDR1 SGHNT, CDR2 YYREEE (reference sequence). This CDR3 has 16 residues. Trimming removed 1 base at V and 5 bases at J, with 18 bases between. The chain's CDR3 is CASSLRGRGTGETQYF. Written as DNA, the CDR3 is TGTGCCAGCAGCTTGCGGGGCAGGGGAACCGGGGAGACCCAGTACTTC.

The rearrangement links TRBV14 to TRBJ2-7; 10 bases align to TRBD2. V shed 0 bases, J shed 2 bases, and the junction held 10 bases outside the gene matches. Germline V gene data show CDR1 as SGHDN and CDR2 as FVKESK. This CDR3 contains 18 residues. This chain's CDR3 is CASSQETRPSGSTYEQYF. CDR3 sequence (DNA): TGTGCCAGCAGCCAAGAAACCCGACCTAGCGGGAGCACCTACGAGCAGTACTTC.

This chain uses TRBV11-2 with TRBJ2-7; 7 nucleotides match TRBD1. With 2 bases clipped from V and 6 bases from J, the junction kept 7 bases outside the gene matches. The CDR3 spans 14 residues. The germline gives CDR1 SGHAT, CDR2 FQNNGV. The CDR3 reads CASSLKGAISEQYF. In nucleotides, the CDR3 is TGTGCCAGCAGCTTAAAGGGGGCGATTAGCGAGCAGTACTTC.

The chain joins TRBV7-8 to TRBJ1-1, with 8 bases that match TRBD1. The CDR3 runs 16 residues. After removal of 2 bases from V and 4 bases from J, the junction contained 9 bases not matched to a gene. Germline-derived CDR1 and CDR2 are SGHVS and FQNEAQ. The CDR3 sequence is CASSLRQGRGGTEAFF. As DNA, the CDR3 is TGTGCCAGCAGCTTACGACAGGGGAGGGGCGGCACTGAAGCTTTCTTT.

V gene TRBV6-1 combines with J gene TRBJ1-5; the D is unclear. The CDR3 has 13 residues. The germline V gene has CDR1 MNHNS and CDR2 SASEGT. Trimming shortened V by 3 bases and J by 4 bases, and 7 bases separated the two germline ends. CDR3 DNA sequence: TGTGCCAGCAGTGAGAAGACAAATCAGCCCCAGCATTTT. Translated, it gives CASSEKTNQPQHF.

The chain uses TRBV7-9 and TRBJ2-6; TRBD2 matches 11 bases. Germline loops: CDR1 SEHNR, CDR2 FQNEAQ (reference sequence). This CDR3 has 17 residues. The J segment lost 2 bases and the V segment lost 6 bases, leaving 6 bases of the junction unmatched. CDR3 residues: CASRPLLAGAGANVLTF. In DNA form, the CDR3 reads TGTGCCAGCAGACCATTACTAGCGGGAGCTGGGGCCAACGTCCTGACTTTC.

The chain employs TRBV10-3 and TRBJ1-1; 9 bases match TRBD1. The V gene's germline CDR1 is ENHRY and CDR2 SYGVKD. The CDR3 consists of 13 residues. The V and J ends lost 6 bases and 8 bases, in that order; junction bases with no gene match: 7. The CDR3 DNA follows: TGTGCCATCAGCTGGGACAGGGTCTCCGAAGCTTTCTTT. Amino acids: CAISWDRVSEAFF.

The chain recombines TRBV7-2 with TRBJ2-3; 9 nucleotides agree with TRBD2. The CDR3 contains 14 residues. The V gene end was trimmed by 5 bases and the J gene end by 3 bases; junction bases not matched to a gene: 3. Germline CDR1 reads SGHTA; CDR2 reads FQGNSA. The CDR3 here is CASSETSGTDTQYF. CDR3 nucleotides: TGTGCCAGCAGCGAGACTAGCGGAACAGATACGCAGTATTTT.

The chain uses TRBV5-1 and TRBJ2-1; 10 bases align to TRBD2. Germline CDR1 SGHRS, CDR2 YFSETQ. Unmatched junction bases numbered 2, after V lost 4 bases and J lost 1 base. The CDR3 has 15 amino acids. CDR3 in DNA: TGCGCCAGCAGCCCGACTAGCGGGTCCTACAATGAGCAGTTCTTC. It specifies CASSPTSGSYNEQFF.

V and J are TRBV15 and TRBJ2-3, with D hard to call. The CDR3 contains 14 residues. Trimming shortened V by 0 bases and J by 5 bases, and 9 bases separated the two germline ends. CDR1 and CDR2 from the germline V gene are LNHNV and YYDKDF (reference sequence). The CDR3 DNA is TGTGCCACCAGCAGAGACGGTCTATTAGATACGCAGTATTTT. The encoded protein is CATSRDGLLDTQYF.

This clone was picked up a small number of times. The chain links TRBV5-4 to TRBJ2-1, with 9 nucleotides matching TRBD2. Germline V gene lookup returns CDR1 SGHNT and CDR2 YYREEE (reference sequence). Trimming removed 3 bases from V and 1 base from J; junction bases left unmatched: 5. The CDR3 spans 16 residues. This CDR3 is CASSSGGRGSYNEQFF. CDR3 nucleotide sequence: TGTGCCAGCAGCTCCGGCGGGAGGGGATCCTACAATGAGCAGTTCTTC.